Below, 22 T cell receptor beta chains from the same sample are listed, as sequenced in a study of regulatory T cells in long-lasting Graves disease. Indicated time point: persistent/refractory GD, antithyroid drugs over 5 years with positive TRAb. The TCR library was prepared using RNA isolated from PBMCs. iRepertoire HTBI primers and Arm-PCR of CDR3 regions built TCR beta libraries. TCRdb reprocessed the multiplex PCR reads via MiXCR and lists one record per CDR3 protein. The profile shows about 430,000 distinct CDR3 sequences, 21% of them singletons. The specimen was peripheral blood mononuclear cells (PBMCs), collected when the disease was refractory, from a patient treated with antithyroid drugs. Every receptor here comes from a female donor with Graves disease.

This clonotype was seen at least ten times. This CDR3 reads CSVELASGPPGSKYF. For the CDR3, the DNA is TGCAGCGTTGAACTTGCTAGCGGGCCCCCGGGGTCCAAGTACTTC. The J gene is TRBJ2-5, the V gene TRBV29-1; 8 bases map to TRBD2. J lost 12 bases, V lost 2 bases, and 17 bases had no gene match. The CDR3 is 15 amino acids. From germline, CDR1 is SQVTM and CDR2 ANQGSEA.

This clonotype was counted between two and nine times. CDR3: CSAGLGDYGYTF. Here the CDR3 DNA reads TGCAGTGCTGGTCTAGGTGACTATGGCTACACCTTC. The J gene is TRBJ1-2, the V gene TRBV20-1, with D unresolved. CDR1 and CDR2 (germline): DFQATT, SNEGSKA (reference sequence). The CDR3 is 12 residues long. Trimming pared 5 bases from V and 3 bases from J, leaving 10 bases between.

Concerning this clonotype: One base away lies a much larger clone, so this may be a sequencing read error. The conserved phenylalanine or tryptophan is not found at the CDR3 terminus, so this likely reflects a read error. The chain employs TRBV12-3 or TRBV12-4 and TRBJ1-2; the match to TRBD1 covers 7 bases. The CDR3 is 11 amino acids. The V gene end was trimmed by 8 bases and the J gene end by 4 bases; junction bases not matched to a gene: 1. For the CDR3, the DNA is TGTGCCAGCTGGGACAGCTATGGCTACACCCTC. Translation: CASWDSYGYTL.

A few counts support this clonotype. The chain carries TRBV5-1 and TRBJ2-7, with 9 bases that match TRBD2. This CDR3 is built from 20 residues. Germline CDR1 is SGHRS and CDR2 is YFSETQ. V was pared by 0 bases and J by 4 bases, with 20 bases of the junction left unmatched. DNA of the CDR3: TGCGCCAGCAGCTTGGCCTACGGGACTAGCAGACGAAGAGATGATTACGAGCAGTACTTC. Translated: CASSLAYGTSRRRDDYEQYF.

This clonotype was detected a few times. The chain employs TRBV20-1 and TRBJ2-7; D possibly corresponds to TRBD1 (5 bases). CDR1 is DFQATT, CDR2 SNEGSKA, per germline (reference sequence). The germline V and J ends were trimmed by 6 bases and 5 bases, with 17 bases remaining between them. The CDR3 is 13 residues long. The CDR3 coding sequence is TGCAGTGCACAATTCCAGGGTCATGACGAGCAGTACTTC. It translates to CSAQFQGHDEQYF.

This clonotype has just a few counts. This chain connects TRBV19 to TRBJ2-7; TRBD2 matches at 8 bases. There are 14 residues in the CDR3. CDR1 is LNHDA and CDR2 is SQIVND in the germline V gene (reference sequence). The V gene end was trimmed by 5 bases and the J gene end by 3 bases; junction bases not matched to a gene: 6. The CDR3: CASSVSGTLYEQYF. CDR3 DNA sequence: TGTGCCAGTAGTGTTAGCGGGACCCTCTACGAGCAGTACTTC.

This clonotype came up many times. The chain joins TRBV28 to TRBJ1-4; no clear D gene. V lost 2 bases to trimming and J lost 6 bases, with 4 bases between them. From germline, CDR1 is MDHEN and CDR2 SYDVKM. This CDR3 has 12 amino acids. The CDR3, as DNA: TGTGCCAGCAGTTTACGGGATGAAAAACTGTTTTTT. Amino acid sequence: CASSLRDEKLFF.

This clonotype has at least ten counts. The chain combines TRBV29-1 with TRBJ1-1; D gene ambiguous. The V gene's germline CDR1 is SQVTM and CDR2 ANQGSEA. The V gene lost 4 bases and the J gene lost 6 bases, with 18 bases spanning the gap. The CDR3 is 14 amino acids. The CDR3 DNA reads TGCAGCGTTGGTCGTACCAGGCCGTTGGCTGAAGCTTTCTTT. It yields the protein CSVGRTRPLAEAFF. Looking up the rest from reference TRBV29-1 and TRBJ1-1 gives the full variable domain: SAVISQKPSRDICQRGTSLTIQCQVDSQVTMMFWYRQQPGQSLTLIATANQGSEATYESGFVIDKFPISRPNLTFSTLTVSNMSPEDSSIYLCSVGRTRPLAEAFFGQGTRLTVV.

The chain employs TRBV9 and TRBJ1-1; 8 bases line up with TRBD1. Germline V gene sequence: CDR1 SGDLS, CDR2 YYNGEE. The junction had 2 bases not matched to a gene; V was cut back by 0 bases and J by 4 bases. The CDR3 loop spans 14 amino acids. The CDR3 DNA is TGTGCCAGCAGCGTAGAGACAGGGGTCACTGAAGCTTTCTTT. Translation: CASSVETGVTEAFF.

This clonotype has more than one count but fewer than ten. CDR3 DNA: TGTGCCAGCAGCTTCGCTTACAGGGGCTACACCTTC. Its protein is CASSFAYRGYTF. The chain uses TRBV5-5 and TRBJ1-2, with a weak D call TRBD1 (5 bases). V gave up 2 bases and J gave up 8 bases, with 10 bases separating them. Germline assignment: CDR1 SGHKS and CDR2 YYEKEE (reference sequence). The CDR3 is 12 residues long. Complete variable domain (other parts from reference TRBV5-5 and TRBJ1-2): DAGVTQSPTHLIKTRGQQVTLRCSPISGHKSVSWYQQVLGQGPQFIFQYYEKEERGRGNFPDRFSARQFPNYSSELNVNALLLGDSALYLCASSFAYRGYTFGSGTRLTVV.

This clonotype was counted at least ten times. This chain uses TRBV20-1 with TRBJ2-7; no clear D gene. V dropped 5 bases and J dropped 3 bases, with 17 bases sitting between them. Per the germline V gene, CDR1 is DFQATT and CDR2 is SNEGSKA (reference sequence). There are 14 residues in the CDR3. The CDR3 is CSAEDVVEDYEQYF. Here the CDR3 DNA reads TGCAGTGCTGAGGACGTGGTCGAGGACTACGAGCAGTACTTC.

This rearrangement joins TRBV10-3 to TRBJ2-2, with 9 bases fitting TRBD1. V shed 6 bases and J 6 bases; nucleotides not matched to a gene: 5. Germline CDR1 and CDR2: ENHRY and SYGVKD. CDR3 length equals 14 residues. The CDR3 region has the DNA TGTGCCATCAGCCGGGACAGGGAAGCCGGGGAGCTGTTTTTT. Its translation is CAISRDREAGELFF.

The J gene is TRBJ2-7, the V gene TRBV15; D is uncertain. The length of the CDR3 is 15 residues. V lost 0 bases to trimming and J lost 2 bases, with 11 bases between them. Per the germline V gene, CDR1 is LNHNV and CDR2 is YYDKDF (reference sequence). CDR3 DNA: TGTGCCACCAGCAGAGATTCGGCAGGAGCCTACGAGCAGTACTTC. This translates into CATSRDSAGAYEQYF.

This clonotype was seen many times. The rearrangement links TRBV6-5 to TRBJ2-5; TRBD1 matches 12 bases. V lost 1 base to trimming and J lost 5 bases; unmatched junction nucleotides: 8. The CDR3 is 17 residues long. Germline V lookup: CDR1 MNHEY, CDR2 SVGAGI. As DNA, the CDR3 is TGTGCCAGCAGTTACTTCGGGACAGGGGGCGCGAGGGAGACCCAGTACTTC. Translated: CASSYFGTGGARETQYF.

The V gene is TRBV6-1, the J gene TRBJ1-5; 9 bases are a match to TRBD1. Looked up from germline, CDR1 is MNHNS and CDR2 is SASEGT. The CDR3 sequence is 20 residues long. Unmatched junction bases numbered 17, after V lost 4 bases and J lost 1 base. The CDR3 bases are TGTGCCAGCAGTGCCTTTAGGGCTGAGGACAGGGGCGGGAGCAATCAGCCCCAGCATTTT. Translating it yields CASSAFRAEDRGGSNQPQHF.

This clonotype has only a few counts. CDR3 DNA: TGTGCCATCAGTGAGTCGCCCCTCACCCTAGCCAAAAACATTCAGTACTTC. It is translated as CAISESPLTLAKNIQYF. The rearrangement links TRBV10-3 to TRBJ2-4, with unresolved D. Trimming removed 0 bases at V and 0 bases at J, with 12 bases between. Looked up from germline, CDR1 is ENHRY and CDR2 is SYGVKD. The CDR3 runs 17 residues.

Regarding this clonotype: This may be a read error: a much more frequent sequence differs by one nucleotide. The chain links TRBV28 to TRBJ1-2; 7 bases are shared with TRBD1. The germline gives CDR1 MDHEN, CDR2 SYDVKM. There are 18 residues in the CDR3. V shed 5 bases, J shed 1 base, and the junction held 16 bases outside the gene matches. CDR3 sequence (DNA): TGTGCCAGCAGTCTCTCTTCGGGGACAGTCAATCTTAACTATGGCTACACCTTC. Translating it yields CASSLSSGTVNLNYGYTF.

This clonotype was found many times. The gene calls are TRBV11-3 and TRBJ2-7, with TRBD1 as a possible D gene (5 bases). This CDR3 has 14 amino acids. Germline CDR1 SGHNT, CDR2 YENEEA. V was cut by 1 base and J by 5 bases, with 12 bases left in between. The DNA of the CDR3 is TGTGCCAGCAGCTTAGGTCACCAGGGTGACGAGCAGTACTTC. Its protein is CASSLGHQGDEQYF.

This clonotype was observed at least ten times. V usage is TRBV28 and J usage is TRBJ2-7; 9 nucleotides match TRBD1. The V and J ends lost 8 bases and 8 bases, in that order; junction bases with no gene match: 7. Per germline, CDR1 MDHEN and CDR2 SYDVKM. This CDR3 has 12 residues. CDR3 loop: CASGTGSRKQYF. For the CDR3, the DNA is TGTGCCAGCGGGACAGGGTCTCGAAAGCAGTACTTC.

Many counts were recorded for this clonotype. The CDR3 sequence is CATSLTRQVGEAFF. CDR3 coding DNA: TGTGCCACCAGCCTAACGCGACAGGTCGGTGAAGCTTTCTTT. This chain links TRBV15 with TRBJ1-1; tentatively, D is TRBD1 (6 bases). The CDR3 is made up of 14 amino acids. Germline V gene sequence: CDR1 LNHNV, CDR2 YYDKDF (reference sequence). V lost 5 bases, J lost 7 bases, and 17 bases lay in between.

Ten or more counts support this clonotype. The V call is TRBV12-3 or TRBV12-4, the J call TRBJ2-7, with D possibly called TRBD1 or TRBD2 (5 bases each). This CDR3 contains 14 residues. Trimming shortened V by 0 bases and J by 5 bases, and 11 bases separated the two germline ends. The CDR3 region is CASSLALRDHEQYF. The CDR3 coding sequence is TGTGCCAGCAGTTTAGCGCTAAGGGACCACGAGCAGTACTTC.

The CDR3 nucleotides are TGTGCCAGCAGCTTCTGGGACAGGGCTGGCTACACCTTC. Its translation: CASSFWDRAGYTF. This sequence joins TRBV5-4 and TRBJ1-2, with 9 bases that match TRBD1. The V and J ends lost 2 bases and 7 bases, in that order; junction bases with no gene match: 3. The germline CDR1 and CDR2 sequences are SGHNT and YYREEE (reference sequence). The CDR3 contains 13 residues.